These T cell receptor beta chains were read from a single sample in a study of T cells in Graves' hyperthyroidism and ophthalmopathy. Using its own MiXCR run on the multiplex PCR reads, TCRdb lists one record per CDR3 protein. The top ten hold approximately 8.4% of the sample, which has 700,000 or so distinct CDR3 sequences, 16% seen once. The sequenced material came from blood. These receptors all stem from a young man with Graves' hyperthyroidism. Both conserved end residues are part of each CDR3. The order of the fields is V gene, CDR3 length, clone size, J gene, D gene, CDR3 DNA, CDR3 protein. D genes are given only for firm matches. Clone size is shown for a subset of rows, as once, few, many or a class of expanded clone.

v_gene: TRBV4-1
len: 15
abundance: few
j_gene: TRBJ1-1
d_gene: NA
CDR3nt: TGCGCCAGCAGCCAAGTAGGCCGGATGAACACTGAAGCTTTCTTT
CDR3aa: CASSQVGRMNTEAFF

v_gene: TRBV9
len: 16
abundance: NA
j_gene: TRBJ2-3
d_gene: NA
CDR3nt: TGTGCCAGCAGCGCCTACTCTCCCGGAGGCACAGATACGCAGTATTTT
CDR3aa: CASSAYSPGGTDTQYF

v_gene: TRBV4-1
len: 15
abundance: few
j_gene: TRBJ1-1
d_gene: TRBD1
CDR3nt: TGCGCCAGCAGCGTCCGACAGGGGAGGAACACTGAAGCTTTCTTT
CDR3aa: CASSVRQGRNTEAFF

v_gene: TRBV30
len: 14
abundance: NA
j_gene: TRBJ2-7
d_gene: NA
CDR3nt: TGTGCCTGGAGTGCTGCCGGAGGACCCTACGAGCAGTACTTC
CDR3aa: CAWSAAGGPYEQYF

v_gene: TRBV19
len: 14
abundance: few
j_gene: TRBJ1-6
d_gene: NA
CDR3nt: TGTGCCAGTAGTATCCAAGACGTGGATTCACCCCTCCACTTT
CDR3aa: CASSIQDVDSPLHF

v_gene: TRBV3-1
len: 13
abundance: many
j_gene: TRBJ1-2
d_gene: NA
CDR3nt: TGTGCCAGCAGCCAAGACCGAGCCTATGGCTACACCTTC
CDR3aa: CASSQDRAYGYTF

v_gene: TRBV6-5
len: 15
abundance: few
j_gene: TRBJ2-5
d_gene: NA
CDR3nt: TGTGCCAGCAGTTACTCCGGAGCCCAAGGGGACGCCCAGTACTTC
CDR3aa: CASSYSGAQGDAQYF

v_gene: TRBV7-8
len: 12
abundance: NA
j_gene: TRBJ1-5
d_gene: NA
CDR3nt: TGTGCCAGCAGTGCTGCGGTTCAGCCCCAGCATTTT
CDR3aa: CASSAAVQPQHF

v_gene: TRBV5-4
len: 16
abundance: few
j_gene: TRBJ2-2
d_gene: NA
CDR3nt: TGTGCCAGCAGCGCGGGACTGGGACACCGGACCGGGGAGCTGTTTTTT
CDR3aa: CASSAGLGHRTGELFF

v_gene: TRBV5-1
len: 17
abundance: few
j_gene: TRBJ2-1
d_gene: NA
CDR3nt: TGCGCCAGCAGCTTGGTCTCTATCCTCGGGGTTAGCAATGAGCAGTTCTTC
CDR3aa: CASSLVSILGVSNEQFF

v_gene: TRBV2
len: 15
abundance: few
j_gene: TRBJ1-4
d_gene: TRBD1
CDR3nt: TGTGCCAGCAGAGGCGGGACAGTCCAAGATGAAAAACTGTTTTTT
CDR3aa: CASRGGTVQDEKLFF

v_gene: TRBV28
len: 12
abundance: NA
j_gene: TRBJ2-5
d_gene: TRBD2
CDR3nt: TGTGCCAGCAGGAGATCCGGGACTAGCAACTACTTC
CDR3aa: CASRRSGTSNYF

v_gene: TRBV20-1
len: 14
abundance: few
j_gene: TRBJ2-3
d_gene: NA
CDR3nt: TGCAGTGCTAACAGGGGGGGCCTGATTGATACGCAGTATTTT
CDR3aa: CSANRGGLIDTQYF

v_gene: TRBV9
len: 13
abundance: NA
j_gene: TRBJ1-4
d_gene: NA
CDR3nt: TGTGCCAGCAGCGTAGGCGGGGGCGGAAAACTGTTTTTT
CDR3aa: CASSVGGGGKLFF

v_gene: TRBV28
len: 11
abundance: many
j_gene: TRBJ1-5
d_gene: NA
CDR3nt: TGTGCCAGCAGTTTAGGACGGCCCCAGCATTTT
CDR3aa: CASSLGRPQHF

v_gene: TRBV7-9
len: 14
abundance: many
j_gene: TRBJ1-2
d_gene: NA
CDR3nt: TGTGCCAGCAGCTTACCGGCGGCTGACTATGGCTACACCTTC
CDR3aa: CASSLPAADYGYTF

v_gene: TRBV7-9
len: 14
abundance: few
j_gene: TRBJ2-2
d_gene: TRBD1
CDR3nt: TGTGCCAGCTGGACCCCAGGGGGCAAGATGGAGCTGTTTTTT
CDR3aa: CASWTPGGKMELFF

v_gene: TRBV28
len: 15
abundance: few
j_gene: TRBJ2-3
d_gene: NA
CDR3nt: TGTGCCAGCAGTCCCGACCGGGACCTTCCGGATACGCAGTATTTT
CDR3aa: CASSPDRDLPDTQYF

v_gene: TRBV18
len: 15
abundance: many
j_gene: TRBJ2-5
d_gene: TRBD1
CDR3nt: TGTGCCAGCTCACCGGGACAGGGGGTGTCGGAGACCCAGTACTTC
CDR3aa: CASSPGQGVSETQYF

v_gene: TRBV7-9
len: 16
abundance: few
j_gene: TRBJ2-3
d_gene: TRBD2
CDR3nt: TGTGCCAGCAGCGGTCGACTAGCGGGAGAATTAGATTCGCAGTATTTT
CDR3aa: CASSGRLAGELDSQYF

v_gene: TRBV11-1
len: 14
abundance: few
j_gene: TRBJ2-1
d_gene: NA
CDR3nt: TGTGCCAGCAGCACAGGAAGAGGGAACAATGAGCAGTTCTTC
CDR3aa: CASSTGRGNNEQFF

v_gene: TRBV2
len: 13
abundance: many
j_gene: TRBJ1-2
d_gene: NA
CDR3nt: TGTGCCAGCAGGTTCGATACTAACTATGGCTACACCTTC
CDR3aa: CASRFDTNYGYTF

v_gene: TRBV18
len: 16
abundance: many
j_gene: TRBJ2-7
d_gene: TRBD2
CDR3nt: TGTGCCAGCTCACCACCGGGGGCTAGCGGGATCCACGAGCAGTACTTC
CDR3aa: CASSPPGASGIHEQYF

v_gene: TRBV19
len: 16
abundance: few
j_gene: TRBJ2-5
d_gene: NA
CDR3nt: TGTGCCAGTAGTATACGTTCCGGGACGGCTGGAGAGACCCAGTACTTC
CDR3aa: CASSIRSGTAGETQYF

v_gene: TRBV6-2/TRBV6-3
len: 13
abundance: NA
j_gene: TRBJ2-7
d_gene: NA
CDR3nt: TGTGCCAGCACCGGGTCAAATTCGCACGAGCAGTACTTC
CDR3aa: CASTGSNSHEQYF

v_gene: TRBV7-8
len: 15
abundance: many
j_gene: TRBJ2-5
d_gene: TRBD1
CDR3nt: TGTGCCAGCACCTCAACGGACAGGACTCAAGAGACCCAGTACTTC
CDR3aa: CASTSTDRTQETQYF